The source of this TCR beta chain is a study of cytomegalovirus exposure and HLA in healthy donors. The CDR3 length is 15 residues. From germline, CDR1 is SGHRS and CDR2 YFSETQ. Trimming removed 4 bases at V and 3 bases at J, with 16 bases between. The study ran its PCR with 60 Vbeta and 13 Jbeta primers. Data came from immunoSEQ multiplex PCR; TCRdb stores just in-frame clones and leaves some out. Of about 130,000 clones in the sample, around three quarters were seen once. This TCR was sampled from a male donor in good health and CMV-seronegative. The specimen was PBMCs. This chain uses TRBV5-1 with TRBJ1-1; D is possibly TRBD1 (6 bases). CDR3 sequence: CASSVWEGVDTEAFF. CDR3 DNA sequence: TGCGCCAGCAGCGTTTGGGAGGGGGTCGACACTGAAGCTTTCTTT.